This T cell receptor (beta chain) is from a study of CD8 T cells in Susac syndrome. Sequencing of TCR beta was undertaken in CD8+ and CD4+ T cells derived from blood. Random hexamers were used to reverse transcribe an amount of roughly 0.45 to 1 ug RNA. Amplification of the TCR beta CDR3 was carried out by immunoSEQ multiplex PCR, which spanned a total of 54 Vbeta and 13 Jbeta segments. TCRdb reprocessed the immunoSEQ multiplex PCR reads with MiXCR, giving one entry per CDR3 protein. The sample consists of about 120,000 distinct CDR3 sequences, approximately 94% of them appearing once. Germline trimming cut 5 bases from V and 1 base from J; bases unmatched to any gene: 5. The CDR3 consists of 16 residues. Germline V gene data show CDR1 as DFQATT and CDR2 as SNEGSKA (reference sequence).

This rearrangement joins TRBV20-1 to TRBJ2-5, with 15 bases fitting TRBD2. The sequenced sample was CD4+ T cells from PBMCs. The origin of this receptor is a human donor with multiple sclerosis. The CDR3 sequence: CSAGLAGGGAQETQYF. In DNA, the CDR3 is TGCAGTGCTGGACTAGCGGGAGGGGGGGCCCAAGAGACCCAGTACTTC.